This T cell receptor beta chain was profiled in a study of T-cell memory formation after mild COVID-19 (dated by TCRdb to the early 2020s). Turning to the overall study: TCR sequence clusters from the two donors were found to be largely donor specific. T-cell clones expanding and contracting after mild COVID-19 in two donors were tracked by longitudinal TCRalpha and TCRbeta repertoire sequencing. The cohort comprised two young, previously healthy adult volunteers, one female and one male.

The instrument was an Illumina NovaSeq 6000. cDNA libraries for TCRalpha and TCRbeta were prepared by 5'RACE using constant-segment primers, with sample barcodes and unique molecular identifiers added. Trizol reagent was used to extract RNA from every sample. Libraries were amplified in two PCR steps, with a second sample barcode and Illumina TruSeq adapters added in the second step. Sequencing of the libraries was done on an Illumina NovaSeq, producing 2 x 150 bp paired-end reads. Turning to the authors' computational methods: The reads were demultiplexed and collapsed into UMI-guided consensus sequences using migec v1.2.7. Using mixcr v2.1.11, the UMI consensuses were aligned to TRA and TRB V and J templates and assembled into clonotypes. Expanded or contracted clonotypes were those called significant by both edgeR and NoisET, with noise models trained on biological replicates. For edgeR calls, a false discovery rate-adjusted p below 0.01 and a log2 fold-change threshold of 1 were applied. As an exploratory analysis of dynamics, max-normalized trajectories of the 1000 most abundant clonotypes were examined by PCA with hierarchical clustering. Separately sequenced CD4+ and CD8+ repertoires were used to assign the CD4 or CD8 phenotype of responding clones. The public reads were reprocessed in TCRdb via fastp at Q25 and MiXCR, keeping in-frame beta chains. Duplicate CDR3 protein sequences are folded into a single record with the most common DNA and genes. The V and J calls and clone size are TCRdb's, not the authors'. Within this sample are a few hundred thousand distinct CDR3 sequences, with roughly 21% of them counted one time only. The ten largest clonotypes hold around 13% of the sample.

Results and caveats for the whole study, not just this receptor: From day 15 to 85, contracting clones showed balanced CD4/CD8 phenotypes, whereas a second wave of clones that expanded from day 15 to 37 leaned towards CD4+. Some responding clones were detected in pre-infection memory, suggesting pre-existing cross-reactive memory T cells joined the SARS-CoV-2 response. Only a couple of mild cases were covered in the study, and larger cohorts including severe cases with pre-infection samples were considered necessary. Contracting CD4+ clones were found mainly in CM and EM memory subsets, while CD8+ clones were enriched in EMRA. The second-wave clones that peaked on day 37 were not confirmed to be SARS-CoV-2 specific.

PBMCs were isolated by Ficoll-Paque density gradient centrifugation. Turning to this clonotype: Its target antigen remains unknown. Base qualities are not provided; no much larger clone lies one nucleotide away.

From a lookup of the germline V gene (reference sequence), CDR1 and CDR2 are SEHNR and FQNEAQ. Including cysteine and phenylalanine, the CDR3 has 15 amino acids. Kept here is only the CDR3 DNA, which spans 45 bases and is read in frame from base 1. V drops 6 bases and J drops 0 bases, leaving 14 bases in between. The rearrangement joined TRBV7-9 to TRBJ2-5; the D gene is perhaps TRBD2, from 6 matching bases. The clonotype was recovered from an adult woman who had mild COVID-19 (a few samples of this study predate the infection). The sample titles of this study are shuffled in the database, so cell type and time point are left out; the donor was told from shared clones. The sample was PBMCs or a T cell subset sorted from them (not recorded which). At the DNA level, the sequence is TGTGCCAGCAGTATCCGGGACTGGTACCAAGAGACCCAGTACTTC. Its protein reads: CASSIRDWYQETQYF.